One T cell receptor (beta chain) is described in this entry. The target antigen is unknown. The CDR3 has 16 amino acids. The V segment lost 0 bases and the J segment 4 bases; nucleotides outside the gene matches: 3. Germline V gene data show CDR1 as KGHSH and CDR2 as LQKENI. The sample belongs to a study of blood T cells in healthy people across ages. General study results and limits: TCR beta diversity, measured per million T cells, fell in a roughly linear way with age.

Using a J-beta primer mix together with a sample-barcoded 5' primer, a second PCR was run for about 6 to 11 cycles. TCRdb independently ran MiXCR on the 5' RACE reads; one entry per CDR3 protein. The profile shows approximately 730,000 distinct CDR3 sequences, 53% of them singletons. It was around 9 milliliters of peripheral blood that were drawn from each donor. Sample: blood. The chain recombines TRBV18 with TRBJ2-5; 12 bases are a match to TRBD2. The source is a man of 80 years or more in good health. CDR3 DNA: TGTGCCAGCTCACCACCGACACTAGCGGGAGGAGAGACCCAGTACTTC. It codes for CASSPPTLAGGETQYF.